The source of this T cell receptor (beta chain) is a study of blood T cell repertoires in COVID-19. CDR1 SEHNR and CDR2 FQNEAQ come from the germline V gene (reference sequence). The CDR3 consists of 14 residues. The V gene lost 1 base and the J gene lost 5 bases, with 11 bases spanning the gap. In the study's own analysis: Quantification of nucleated cells was approximated via reference gene primer amplification. TCRdb's table, derived via immunoSEQ multiplex PCR, lists solely in-frame clones and lacks some. The V and J calls and clone size come from that table; D and trimming were worked out from the DNA. There are roughly 75,000 clones in the sample; about 86% occur only once, and approximately 17% lies in the top ten.

Source material: peripheral blood. The V call is TRBV7-9, the J call TRBJ1-2, with D unclear. This clonotype was sampled from a man older than 75 in a cohort sampled during active COVID-19. CDR3 DNA sequence: TGTGCCAGCAGCTTAGGAGAGGCCGATTATGGCTACACCTTC. Amino acid sequence: CASSLGEADYGYTF.